This entry lists 30 T cell receptor beta chains sequenced from one sample in a study of blood T cell repertoires in COVID-19. The method was immunoSEQ multiplex PCR; TCRdb's version includes in-frame clones alone and lacks a portion of them. The table lists around 100,000 clones, roughly 80% of them singletons. The specimen was peripheral blood. The receptors shown here come from a woman aged 80 or over with active or convalescent COVID-19.

The table lists this clone with a few counts. The J gene is TRBJ1-6, the V gene TRBV6-1; D is undetermined. Germline CDR1 is MNHNS and CDR2 is SASEGT. The CDR3 covers 13 residues. Trimming removed 2 bases at V and 13 bases at J, with 12 bases between. The CDR3 nucleotides read TGTGCCAGCAGTGAAATGGGAGGGTTTCCCCTCCACTTT. Amino acids: CASSEMGGFPLHF.

V and J are TRBV28 and TRBJ2-5, with D perhaps TRBD1 (5 bases). Trimming took 3 bases from V and 2 from J, leaving 10 bases between them. Germline V lookup: CDR1 MDHEN, CDR2 SYDVKM. The CDR3 consists of 14 residues. CDR3 sequence: CASSFDSLQETQYF. The CDR3 DNA reads TGTGCCAGCAGTTTCGACAGCCTACAAGAGACCCAGTACTTC.

The J gene is TRBJ2-3, the V gene TRBV28; D unclear. Germline V gene data show CDR1 as MDHEN and CDR2 as SYDVKM. Between the trimmed V and J ends, which lost 8 bases and 2 bases, there was a span of 11 bases. The CDR3 consists of 13 residues. Here the CDR3 reads CASFASVTDTQYF. The CDR3 nucleotides are TGTGCCAGCTTTGCTTCGGTCACAGATACGCAGTATTTT.

This clone appeared a single time. One junction end does not reproduce the germline sequence, and a read error may be involved. In DNA form, the CDR3 reads TGTGCCAGTAGCGCGCAGGGAAGGGGCTATGGCTACGCCTTC. Translating gives CASSAQGRGYGYAF. The V call is TRBV19, the J call TRBJ1-2, with TRBD1 as a possible D gene (5 bases). CDR1 is LNHDA and CDR2 is SQIVND in the germline V gene (reference sequence). This CDR3 contains 14 residues.

This clone appeared once. The rearrangement uses TRBV4-1 and TRBJ1-3, with TRBD1 matching over 8 bases. The CDR3 is 16 residues long. CDR1 and CDR2 from the germline V gene are MGHRA and YSYEKL. Losses at the gene ends were 1 base for V and 4 bases for J; bases not matched to a gene: 6. This CDR3 is CASSQGGQVIGNTIYF. DNA of the CDR3: TGCGCCAGCAGCCAAGGGGGACAGGTGATAGGAAACACCATATATTTT.

V gene TRBV27 combines with J gene TRBJ2-4, with 8 bases fitting TRBD1. The CDR3 length is 17 residues. The germline CDR1 and CDR2 sequences are MNHEY and SMNVEV (reference sequence). J gave up 0 bases and V 5 bases, and 9 bases lay outside the gene matches. The CDR3 reads CASSLLQGGLAKNIQYF. The CDR3 nucleotides are TGTGCCAGCAGTCTCCTACAGGGGGGACTAGCCAAAAACATTCAGTACTTC.

V usage is TRBV15 and J usage is TRBJ1-2; D ambiguous. CDR3 size: 12 residues. Germline V CDR1 and CDR2: LNHNV, YYDKDF (reference sequence). Trimming took 8 bases from V and 3 from J, leaving 10 bases between them. CDR3 sequence (DNA): TGTGCCACCGGAGACGGTTACTATGGCTACACCTTC. Translating gives CATGDGYYGYTF.

The chain employs TRBV6-2 or TRBV6-3 and TRBJ2-1, with TRBD2 matching 12 bases. There are 16 residues in the CDR3. Trimming took 5 bases from V and 3 from J; bases not matched to a gene: 5. Germline loops: CDR1 MNHEY, CDR2 SVGEGT. Here the CDR3 reads CASSQLAGGYYNEQFF. Written as DNA, the CDR3 is TGTGCCAGCAGTCAACTAGCGGGAGGATACTACAATGAGCAGTTCTTC.

J is TRBJ1-1 and V is TRBV30; TRBD1 agrees at 9 bases. With 5 bases clipped from V and 7 bases from J, the junction kept 17 bases outside the gene matches. CDR1 GTSNPN and CDR2 SVGIG come from the germline V gene (reference sequence). The CDR3 length is 16 residues. The CDR3 DNA follows: TGTGCCTGGGTTTTGAAAGCCGGGACAGGGAAGGATGAAGCTTTCTTT. Its translation: CAWVLKAGTGKDEAFF.

The chain links TRBV6-6 to TRBJ1-1, with 10 nucleotides matching TRBD1. The CDR3 sequence is 15 residues long. V shed 4 bases, J shed 3 bases, and the junction held 5 bases outside the gene matches. Germline CDR1 MNHNY, CDR2 SVGAGI (reference sequence). Here the CDR3 reads CASSFGQGVDTEAFF. In DNA, the CDR3 is TGTGCCAGCAGTTTCGGACAGGGGGTAGACACTGAAGCTTTCTTT.

The chain recombines TRBV6-6 with TRBJ1-1; TRBD1 matches at 9 bases. The CDR3 consists of 14 residues. Germline V gene sequence: CDR1 MNHNY, CDR2 SVGAGI (reference sequence). With 5 bases clipped from V and 5 bases from J, the junction kept 6 bases outside the gene matches. DNA of the CDR3: TGTGCCAGCAGTACAGGGGGCGCGTGGACTGAAGCTTTCTTT. Amino acid sequence: CASSTGGAWTEAFF.

The CDR3 DNA reads TGTGCCACCAAGACAGGGGGCCTGGGCTACACCTTC. Encoded protein: CATKTGGLGYTF. This chain joins TRBV6-6 and TRBJ1-2, with TRBD1 matching 10 bases. The CDR3 consists of 12 residues. J gave up 8 bases and V 10 bases, and 7 bases lay outside the gene matches. CDR1 and CDR2 from the germline V gene are MNHNY and SVGAGI (reference sequence).

This sequence joins TRBV5-4 and TRBJ1-1; perhaps TRBD1 as D (6 bases). The V end was cut by 2 bases, the J end by 1 base, with 12 bases between. The CDR3 is made up of 15 amino acids. Germline V CDR1 and CDR2: SGHNT, YYREEE (reference sequence). CDR3 bases: TGTGCCAGCAGCTTTGCCGACAGGCGGAACACTGAAGCTTTCTTT. Translation: CASSFADRRNTEAFF.

The chain couples TRBV28 to TRBJ1-1, with D uncertain. V lost 4 bases and J lost 5, with 17 bases in between. This CDR3 has 15 residues. Germline assignment: CDR1 MDHEN and CDR2 SYDVKM. The CDR3 DNA reads TGTGCCAGCAGTTCACCCTCTTACGGGAATACTGAAGCTTTCTTT. Translation gives CASSSPSYGNTEAFF.

The chain recombines TRBV29-1 with TRBJ1-2; 8 positions agree with TRBD1. The germline CDR1 and CDR2 sequences are SQVTM and ANQGSEA. CDR3 length: 13 residues. Trimming at V came to 4 bases and at J to 4 bases, leaving 5 bases not matched to a gene. The chain's CDR3 is CSVVSQGAYGYTF. CDR3 DNA sequence: TGCAGCGTTGTAAGCCAGGGGGCCTATGGCTACACCTTC.

The chain couples TRBV7-2 to TRBJ1-1; no reliable D call. V lost 3 bases, J lost 5 bases, and 13 bases lay in between. Germline CDR1 reads SGHTA; CDR2 reads FQGNSA. The length of the CDR3 is 14 residues. This CDR3 is CASSFTSGITEAFF. In nucleotides, the CDR3 is TGTGCCAGCAGCTTCACGAGCGGGATAACTGAAGCTTTCTTT.

V gene TRBV5-1 combines with J gene TRBJ2-3; 11 positions agree with TRBD1. This CDR3 has 17 residues. Germline CDR1 SGHRS, CDR2 YFSETQ. With 4 bases clipped from V and 2 bases from J, the junction kept 9 bases outside the gene matches. CDR3 in amino acids: CASSPRRDRGSTDTQYF. Here the CDR3 DNA reads TGCGCCAGCAGCCCCCGGAGGGACAGGGGGTCCACAGATACGCAGTATTTT.

The chain is built from TRBV27 and TRBJ2-7; D gene unclear. This CDR3 is 15 amino acids long. Germline CDR1 and CDR2: MNHEY and SMNVEV (reference sequence). V dropped 6 bases and J dropped 4 bases, with 19 bases sitting between them. DNA for the CDR3: TGTGCCAGCAGCCCTTACAGTGATTCTCGGTACGAGCAGTACTTC. It specifies CASSPYSDSRYEQYF.

The V gene is TRBV19, the J gene TRBJ2-7, with 8 bases matching TRBD2. J was trimmed by 7 bases and V by 5 bases; bases with no gene match: 10. The CDR3 totals 14 residues. CDR1 and CDR2 from the germline V gene are LNHDA and SQIVND (reference sequence). The CDR3 reads CASSVTSDPREQYF. DNA for the CDR3: TGTGCCAGTAGTGTGACTAGCGACCCGCGAGAGCAGTACTTC.

Written as DNA, the CDR3 is TGTGCCAGTAGCCCTGGTGGTAGGCTAGCAGAGACCCAGTACTTC. It translates to CASSPGGRLAETQYF. V usage is TRBV19 and J usage is TRBJ2-5, with a possible D match to TRBD2 (5 bases). There are 15 residues in the CDR3. CDR1 LNHDA and CDR2 SQIVND come from the germline V gene (reference sequence). V was shortened by 6 bases and J by 4 bases, with 18 bases between the two germline ends.

V and J are TRBV7-2 and TRBJ2-2; a possible D gene is TRBD1 (5 bases). The CDR3 spans 14 residues. The V gene lost 6 bases and the J gene lost 4 bases, with 12 bases spanning the gap. Germline V gives CDR1 SGHTA, CDR2 FQGNSA. CDR3 region: CASRLDSSTGELFF. As DNA, the CDR3 is TGTGCCAGCAGACTTGACAGTTCCACCGGGGAGCTGTTTTTT.

The CDR3 loop reads CASSRTGTADTQYF. CDR3 nucleotide sequence: TGCGCCAGCAGCCGCACCGGGACAGCAGATACGCAGTATTTT. The V call is TRBV4-3, the J call TRBJ2-3; 7 bases match TRBD1. Germline V CDR1 and CDR2: LGHNA, YSLEER. The CDR3 totals 14 residues. V shed 4 bases, J shed 4 bases, and the junction held 5 bases outside the gene matches.

The genes are TRBV5-5 and TRBJ2-3; D perhaps matches TRBD2 (5 bases). Germline CDR1 and CDR2: SGHKS and YYEKEE (reference sequence). Trimming removed 5 bases from V and 6 bases from J, with 16 bases in between. CDR3 size: 14 residues. The CDR3 nucleotides are TGTGCCAGCAGTTTTACAGCGGTTTCGGATACGCAGTATTTT. Protein product: CASSFTAVSDTQYF.

V gene TRBV28 combines with J gene TRBJ2-1; 10 bases map to TRBD1. V was pared by 7 bases and J by 5 bases, with 8 bases of the junction left unmatched. The CDR3 totals 15 residues. CDR1 is MDHEN and CDR2 is SYDVKM in the germline V gene. The CDR3 sequence is CASTRPGQGHNEQFF. In nucleotides, the CDR3 is TGTGCCAGCACCCGGCCGGGACAGGGGCACAATGAGCAGTTCTTC.

V is TRBV2 and J is TRBJ1-5; D is possibly TRBD1 (5 bases). The V end was cut by 7 bases, the J end by 7 bases, with 17 bases between. The CDR3 length is 14 residues. Germline V CDR1 and CDR2: SNHLY, FYNNEI. The CDR3 here is CASTGGEPRQPQHF. CDR3 in DNA: TGTGCCAGCACCGGAGGGGAACCAAGGCAGCCCCAGCATTTT.

The chain employs TRBV6-1 and TRBJ1-3; D is perhaps TRBD1 (6 bases). Germline V gives CDR1 MNHNS, CDR2 SASEGT. The CDR3 totals 13 residues. V lost 3 bases and J 9 bases, leaving 12 bases between the germline ends. CDR3 nucleotides: TGTGCCAGCAGTGATCACAGGGAGGGCACCATATATTTT. Translated, it gives CASSDHREGTIYF.

This rearrangement joins TRBV6-1 to TRBJ1-5; weak D call: TRBD1 (5 bases). Trimming took off 1 base at V and 5 bases at J, with 9 bases between the two ends. The CDR3 runs to 14 residues. Germline loops: CDR1 MNHNS, CDR2 SASEGT. The CDR3 protein is CASSEGSGHQPQHF. The CDR3 nucleotides read TGTGCCAGCAGTGAAGGGTCAGGGCATCAGCCCCAGCATTTT.

This clone was observed a single time. This chain connects TRBV15 to TRBJ2-1; D possibly corresponds to TRBD2 (5 bases). Germline loops: CDR1 LNHNV, CDR2 YYDKDF (reference sequence). This CDR3 spans 14 amino acids. V was pared by 0 bases and J by 8 bases, with 11 bases between. The CDR3 region is CATSRDTRGHEQFF. CDR3 bases: TGTGCCACCAGCAGAGATACACGAGGGCATGAGCAGTTCTTC.

The chain links TRBV28 to TRBJ2-7; TRBD1 matches 8 bases. The CDR3 spans 13 residues. Germline V gives CDR1 MDHEN, CDR2 SYDVKM. The trim removed 7 bases at V and 7 bases at J, leaving 9 bases unmatched. The CDR3 loop reads CASNGQGVREQYF. The CDR3, as DNA: TGTGCCAGCAACGGACAGGGAGTGAGGGAGCAGTACTTC.

The genes are TRBV4-3 and TRBJ2-3; possibly TRBD2 for D (6 bases). Trimming stripped 1 base from V and 6 bases from J, with 14 bases between. This CDR3 is built from 15 residues. The germline V gene encodes CDR1 LGHNA and CDR2 YSLEER. The CDR3 coding sequence is TGCGCCAGCAGCCAAGCGGGGCTAGCGTTCGATACGCAGTATTTT. Protein product: CASSQAGLAFDTQYF.